A selection of T cell receptor beta chains follows, all from one sample in a study of T cell repertoires in cytomegalovirus infection. The antigens of these receptors remain unknown. TCRdb reanalysed the reads using MiXCR and keeps one entry per CDR3 protein. Of 650,000 to 900,000 distinct CDR3 sequences detected, about 33% appear once; the ten largest clones hold over 10%. This material consisted of cultured CD8+ T cells from PBMCs, taken from culture after CMV antigen stimulation. These TCRs come from a human donor in good health (CMV status not recorded). Some clones in this sample may be carry-over from other donors' samples. The CDR3 runs from the conserved cysteine through the conserved F or W. D genes are given only for firm matches. The size entry is marked missing in some rows and otherwise reads once, few, many or a size class.

abundance	v_gene	len	j_gene	d_gene	CDR3nt	CDR3aa
few	TRBV27	16	TRBJ1-2	TRBD1	TGTGCCAGCAGTTTAACGGCTGACAGGGGAGGCTATGGCTACACCTTC	CASSLTADRGGYGYTF
few	TRBV5-1	15	TRBJ2-5	-	TGCGCCAGCAGCTTGTGGGGCGACGGGGGAGAGACCCAGTACTTC	CASSLWGDGGETQYF
-	TRBV7-8	16	TRBJ2-5	TRBD2	TGTGCCAGCAGCCCAAAGAAAAGGCTAGCGGGAGAGACCCAGTACTTC	CASSPKKRLAGETQYF
-	TRBV12-5	14	TRBJ2-7	-	TGTGCTAGTGGTTCTCCGTGGTCCGCCTACGAGCAGTACTTC	CASGSPWSAYEQYF
-	TRBV7-9	14	TRBJ2-7	TRBD2	TGTGCCAGCAGCTCCGGGACTAGCGGAGACGAGCAGTACTTC	CASSSGTSGDEQYF
-	TRBV24-1	13	TRBJ2-5	-	TGTGCCACCAGTGATTTTAGTCAAGAGACCCAGTACTTC	CATSDFSQETQYF
few	TRBV7-9	15	TRBJ2-2	-	TGTGCCAGCAGCCCCGGGACATCGGCCACCGGGGAGCTGTTTTTT	CASSPGTSATGELFF
many	TRBV6-2/TRBV6-3	13	TRBJ2-2	-	TGTGCCAGCAGCCTGTCTCTAACCGGGGAGCTGTTTTTT	CASSLSLTGELFF
-	TRBV5-6	14	TRBJ1-2	TRBD1	TGTGTCAGCAGCGCCGGGACAGGGGCCGGGGGCTACACCTTC	CVSSAGTGAGGYTF
few	TRBV19	16	TRBJ2-3	-	TGTGCCAGTAGTAGCCCGGGCATTCTTCTCACAGATACGCAGTATTTT	CASSSPGILLTDTQYF
-	TRBV27	14	TRBJ1-6	TRBD1	TGTGCCAGCAGTCCAGGACAGGGCCCGCGTACCCTCCACTTT	CASSPGQGPRTLHF
many	TRBV6-2/TRBV6-3	16	TRBJ2-1	-	TGTGCCAGCAGTTACTCGAGCCGGACAGATTACAATGAGCAGTTCTTC	CASSYSSRTDYNEQFF
few	TRBV5-6	18	TRBJ1-1	-	TGTGCCAGCAGCTTTCGAGAGGGGAGAAACTCGCGGAACACTGAAGCTTTCTTT	CASSFREGRNSRNTEAFF
-	TRBV4-1	13	TRBJ2-1	TRBD1	TGCGCCAGCAGCCAGCGGACAGGGGATGAGCAGTTCTTC	CASSQRTGDEQFF
-	TRBV25-1	17	TRBJ2-2	-	TGTGCCAGCAGTGAATATACGGCCGGGGCCAACACCGGGGAGCTGTTTTTC	CASSEYTAGANTGELFF
-	TRBV12-3/TRBV12-4	15	TRBJ2-5	TRBD1	TGTGCCAGCAGTCCCCACCCGACAGGGGTTGAGACCCAGTACTTC	CASSPHPTGVETQYF
few	TRBV28	14	TRBJ2-5	-	TGTGCCAGCTCCTTATTCTCATCCCAAGAGACCCAGTACTTC	CASSLFSSQETQYF
many	TRBV7-8	13	TRBJ1-2	-	TGTGCCAGCAGCTTGGAGATGGAGGGTGGCTACACCTTC	CASSLEMEGGYTF
-	TRBV6-5	16	TRBJ2-2	-	TGTGCCAGCAGTTACTCGATATTCGGGGACACCGGGGAGCTGTTTTTT	CASSYSIFGDTGELFF
-	TRBV6-5	11	TRBJ2-7	-	TGTGCCAGCAGTTATTGGGGCGAGCAGTACTTC	CASSYWGEQYF
few	TRBV12-3/TRBV12-4	12	TRBJ2-3	-	TGTGCCAGCAGTTATCCGGGTGGTACGCAGTATTTT	CASSYPGGTQYF
many	TRBV12-3/TRBV12-4	13	TRBJ2-5	-	TGTGCCAGCAGACCCGGACAGCAAGAGACCCAGTACTTC	CASRPGQQETQYF
few	TRBV19	13	TRBJ1-5	-	TGTGCCAGTGAGGACGGTAGCAATCAGCCCCAGCATTTT	CASEDGSNQPQHF
many	TRBV7-2	14	TRBJ1-1	-	TGTGCCAGCAGCCGAGACTATTCGAACACTGAAGCTTTCTTT	CASSRDYSNTEAFF
-	TRBV7-3	15	TRBJ1-1	TRBD1	TGTGCCAGCAGAACTGGACAGGGGGCTAAAACTGAAGCTTTCTTT	CASRTGQGAKTEAFF
few	TRBV6-1	13	TRBJ1-1	-	TGTGCCAGCAGTGTCCTAGGGTGGACTGAAGCTTTCTTT	CASSVLGWTEAFF
-	TRBV5-6	13	TRBJ1-5	-	TGTGCCAGCAGCTTCTTTGGCCCGGGGCCCCAGCATTTT	CASSFFGPGPQHF
few	TRBV27	13	TRBJ2-5	-	TGTGCCAGCAGTTCCCCCGGGAAAGAGACCCAGTACTTC	CASSSPGKETQYF